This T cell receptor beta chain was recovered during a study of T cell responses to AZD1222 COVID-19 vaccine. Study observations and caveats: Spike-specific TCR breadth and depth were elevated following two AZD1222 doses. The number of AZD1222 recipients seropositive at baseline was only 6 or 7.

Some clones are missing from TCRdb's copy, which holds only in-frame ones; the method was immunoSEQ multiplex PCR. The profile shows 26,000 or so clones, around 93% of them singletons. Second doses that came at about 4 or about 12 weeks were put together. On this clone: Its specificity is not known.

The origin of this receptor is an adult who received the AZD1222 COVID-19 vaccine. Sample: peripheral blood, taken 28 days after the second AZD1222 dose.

CDR3 nucleotide sequence: TGTGCCAGCAGTTTACCTCAGGGGCTAGCGGGGAGGGACAATGAGCAGTTCTTC. Its protein is CASSLPQGLAGRDNEQFF. This rearrangement joins TRBV28 to TRBJ2-1, with TRBD2 matching over 9 bases. The CDR3 consists of 18 residues. Trimming at V came to 2 bases and at J to 5 bases, leaving 13 bases not matched to a gene. Per germline, CDR1 MDHEN and CDR2 SYDVKM.